This T cell receptor (beta chain) is from a study of blood T cell repertoires in COVID-19. Looking at the study overall: Donors in the United States, Italy and Spain gave samples during acute or convalescent COVID-19. Sample material is recorded as cDNA or gDNA derived from T cells, B-cell-depleted T cells, or PBMCs.

In the authors' workflow: Amplified reference gene primers provided the basis for estimating nucleated cell counts. Data came from immunoSEQ multiplex PCR; TCRdb stores just in-frame clones and leaves some out. V, J and clone size derive from that table, while D and trimming were established from the DNA sequence. The sample lists fewer than 200,000 clones; approximately 88% were seen once. CDR3 length equals 15 residues. V lost 6 bases to trimming and J lost 9 bases; unmatched junction nucleotides: 11. Germline V gene data show CDR1 as MDHEN and CDR2 as SYDVKM. Sequencing was performed on peripheral blood. V is TRBV28 and J is TRBJ2-1; 10 bases are a match to TRBD2. The TCR originated in a woman in her forties or fifties with acute or convalescent COVID-19. CDR3 region: CASRTGSGGVVEQFF. The CDR3 DNA reads as TGTGCCAGCAGAACAGGGAGCGGGGGGGTGGTTGAGCAGTTCTTC.